A single sample gave rise to the 24 T cell receptor beta chains below, sequenced in a study of T cells in Graves' hyperthyroidism and ophthalmopathy. The investigators amplified TCR beta CDR3 regions from RNA transcripts. An initial round of RT-PCR targeting the TCR CDR3 relied on the HTBI primer set. One entry per CDR3 protein, called by TCRdb with MiXCR from the multiplex PCR reads. Among some 270,000 distinct CDR3 sequences, 12% to 15% were seen once, and the ten largest hold 7.9%. Source material: blood. These receptors all stem from a woman in her 40s with Graves' hyperthyroidism.

The table lists this clonotype with a count of one. This chain uses TRBV3-1 with TRBJ2-7; TRBD1 matches at 7 bases. V was pared by 6 bases and J by 6 bases, with 5 bases of the junction left unmatched. The CDR3 has 12 residues. The germline CDR1 and CDR2 sequences are LGHDT and YNNKEL (reference sequence). The CDR3 loop reads CASSRDRCEQYF. In DNA form, the CDR3 reads TGTGCCAGCAGTCGGGACAGATGCGAGCAGTACTTC.

Of note for this clonotype: No conserved phenylalanine or tryptophan is present at the end of the CDR3, so a read error is the likely explanation. The gene calls are TRBV10-2 and TRBJ2-5, with 9 positions matching TRBD1. CDR3 size: 13 residues. V dropped 5 bases and J dropped 6; count of bases not matched to a gene: 4. Germline loops: CDR1 WSHSY, CDR2 SAAADI. The CDR3 is CASSPGQGKTQYL. DNA for the CDR3: TGCGCCAGCAGTCCGGGACAGGGAAAGACCCAGTACCTC.

This clonotype was recorded at least ten times. This chain connects TRBV5-5 to TRBJ1-4; a possible D gene is TRBD1 (5 bases). The CDR3 covers 14 residues. Germline CDR1 and CDR2: SGHKS and YYEKEE (reference sequence). Trimming took 3 bases from V and 4 from J, leaving 10 bases between them. The CDR3 DNA follows: TGTGCCAGCAGCTGGCGGGGGAGTAATGAAAAACTGTTTTTT. Its translation: CASSWRGSNEKLFF.

V is TRBV19 and J is TRBJ2-2; TRBD2 matches at 14 bases. In germline, CDR1 is LNHDA, CDR2 SQIVND (reference sequence). V was clipped by 10 bases and J by 4 bases; unmatched bases: 11. The CDR3 runs to 17 residues. The CDR3 DNA sequence: TGTGCCACCCGTAGACTAGCGGGAGGGCCGGGCACCGGGGAGCTGTTTTTT. This sequence encodes CATRRLAGGPGTGELFF. Drawing the rest from reference TRBV19 and TRBJ2-2, the complete variable domain is DGGITQSPKYLFRKEGQNVTLSCEQNLNHDAMYWYRQDPGQGLRLIYYSQIVNDFQKGDIAEGYSVSREKKESFPLTVTSAQKNPTAFYLCATRRLAGGPGTGELFFGEGSRLTVL.

This clonotype occurred many times. The rearrangement joins TRBV11-3 to TRBJ2-3; possible D gene TRBD2, 6 bases. Trimming stripped 1 base from V and 0 bases from J, with 11 bases between. Germline CDR1 reads SGHNT; CDR2 reads YENEEA. CDR3 length: 16 amino acids. The CDR3 loop is CASSLGLGTSTDTQYF. CDR3 bases: TGTGCCAGCAGCTTAGGCCTCGGGACTAGCACAGATACGCAGTATTTT.

The chain employs TRBV6-1 and TRBJ2-1, with 9 bases identical to TRBD2. The junction had 13 bases not matched to a gene; V was cut back by 5 bases and J by 8 bases. CDR1 is MNHNS and CDR2 is SASEGT in the germline V gene. The CDR3 contains 16 residues. The CDR3 reads CASSYAAGGPLDEQFF. The CDR3 DNA reads as TGTGCCAGCAGTTACGCTGCGGGAGGGCCTCTAGATGAGCAGTTCTTC.

In its sample, this clonotype was seen many times. The rearrangement links TRBV3-1 to TRBJ2-2; 10 nucleotides align to TRBD2. V dropped 6 bases and J dropped 7; count of bases not matched to a gene: 8. The germline V gene encodes CDR1 LGHDT and CDR2 YNNKEL (reference sequence). This CDR3 has 15 residues. CDR3 region: CASRPLAGDSGELFF. The CDR3 DNA reads as TGTGCCAGCAGGCCGCTAGCGGGAGATAGCGGGGAGCTGTTTTTT.

This clonotype was detected only a few times. This rearrangement joins TRBV20-1 to TRBJ1-3; possibly TRBD1 for D (5 bases). The CDR3 extends over 15 amino acids. With 4 bases removed from V and 2 bases from J, the gap between germline ends came to 15 bases. Per the germline V gene, CDR1 is DFQATT and CDR2 is SNEGSKA (reference sequence). The CDR3 loop reads CSAIPTGEAGNTIYF. The CDR3 nucleotides are TGCAGTGCTATCCCCACAGGTGAAGCTGGAAACACCATATATTTT.

This clonotype has ten or more counts. J is TRBJ2-3 and V is TRBV29-1; tentatively, D is TRBD1 (5 bases). Trimming took off 7 bases at V and 5 bases at J, with 13 bases between the two ends. Germline V gene sequence: CDR1 SQVTM, CDR2 ANQGSEA. The CDR3 runs to 12 residues. The CDR3 loop is CSARRDGDTQYF. DNA for the CDR3: TGCAGCGCCCGCAGGGATGGAGATACGCAGTATTTT.

This clonotype came up a few times. The rearrangement links TRBV14 to TRBJ2-7; possibly TRBD1 for D (7 bases). The V end was cut by 0 bases, the J end by 5 bases, with 14 bases between. The germline CDR1 and CDR2 sequences are SGHDN and FVKESK. This CDR3 contains 15 residues. The CDR3 coding sequence is TGTGCCAGCAGCCAAGAGGCGGGACAGACCCACGAGCAGTACTTC. Translated, it gives CASSQEAGQTHEQYF.

This clonotype was counted at least ten times. The rearrangement links TRBV11-2 to TRBJ1-1, with D possibly TRBD1 on 6 matching bases. The CDR3 spans 19 residues. Per germline, CDR1 SGHAT and CDR2 FQNNGV. Trimming took 1 base from V and 0 from J, leaving 21 bases between them. CDR3 nucleotides: TGTGCCAGCAGCTTAGGACGCGGGGGCGCCGGTCGGTTGAACACTGAAGCTTTCTTT. As protein: CASSLGRGGAGRLNTEAFF.

This clonotype was observed many times. The genes are TRBV27 and TRBJ2-1; 8 bases line up with TRBD2. The germline V gene encodes CDR1 MNHEY and CDR2 SMNVEV (reference sequence). The CDR3 length is 13 residues. Germline trimming cut 8 bases from V and 8 bases from J; bases unmatched to any gene: 8. The DNA of the CDR3 is TGTGCCAGCGGGACTAGTAGACGGCATGAGCAGTTCTTC. Amino acid sequence: CASGTSRRHEQFF.

J is TRBJ2-7 and V is TRBV4-2; D unclear. Germline loops: CDR1 LGHNA, CDR2 YNFKEQ. V was shortened by 4 bases and J by 2 bases, with 15 bases between the two germline ends. This CDR3 is built from 15 residues. CDR3 amino acids: CASSPTQSIPYEQYF. The CDR3 DNA sequence: TGTGCCAGCAGCCCGACCCAGTCCATCCCCTACGAGCAGTACTTC.

This clonotype came up many times. The chain combines TRBV19 with TRBJ1-5; D is undetermined. This CDR3 comprises 14 residues. V gave up 1 base and J gave up 1 base, with 5 bases separating them. Germline V gene sequence: CDR1 LNHDA, CDR2 SQIVND (reference sequence). CDR3 sequence reads: CASSIAGSNQPQHF. Written as DNA, the CDR3 is TGTGCCAGTAGTATAGCGGGGAGCAATCAGCCCCAGCATTTT.

This clonotype was observed a few times. The rearrangement links TRBV14 to TRBJ1-5, with D hard to call. Germline CDR1 reads SGHDN; CDR2 reads FVKESK. The CDR3 loop spans 13 amino acids. The V and J ends lost 3 bases and 4 bases respectively, with 7 bases between them. CDR3 nucleotides: TGTGCCAGCAGCCACGCTGCAAATCAGCCCCAGCATTTT. It specifies CASSHAANQPQHF.

In the case of this clonotype: This clone may be a read error of a much larger clone one base away. V usage is TRBV18 and J usage is TRBJ2-3; either TRBD1 or TRBD2 may fit D (5 bases each). Germline CDR1 is KGHSH and CDR2 is LQKENI. CDR3 size: 15 residues. The CDR3 here is CASSPLSGTTDMQYF. As DNA, the CDR3 is TGTGCCAGCTCACCTCTCTCCGGGACGACAGATATGCAGTATTTT.

Many counts were recorded for this clonotype. The V and J genes are TRBV7-8 and TRBJ1-1, with D perhaps TRBD1 (6 bases). The germline V and J ends were trimmed by 3 bases and 6 bases, with 8 bases remaining between them. The CDR3 contains 12 residues. Germline assignment: CDR1 SGHVS and CDR2 FQNEAQ. The CDR3 DNA is TGTGCCAGCAGCTTTGGACAGTCTGAAGCTTTCTTT. This encodes CASSFGQSEAFF.

The V gene is TRBV28, the J gene TRBJ1-2, with D possibly being TRBD1 (5 bases). Germline CDR1 reads MDHEN; CDR2 reads SYDVKM. The CDR3 covers 14 residues. The V and J ends lost 1 base and 3 bases respectively, with 9 bases between them. The CDR3 protein is CASSLSGTDYGYTF. As DNA, the CDR3 is TGTGCCAGCAGTTTATCCGGGACGGACTATGGCTACACCTTC.

The sample holds many counts of this clonotype. The rearrangement uses TRBV18 and TRBJ1-1, with D perhaps TRBD1 (5 bases). The CDR3 is made up of 15 amino acids. Trimming removed 4 bases at V and 4 bases at J, with 16 bases between. Per germline, CDR1 KGHSH and CDR2 LQKENI. For the CDR3, the DNA is TGTGCCAGCTCACAATCGGTGACGGGGGGCACTGAAGCTTTCTTT. Its translation is CASSQSVTGGTEAFF.

Many counts were recorded for this clonotype. This sequence joins TRBV3-1 and TRBJ2-7, with TRBD1 matching 7 bases. Germline values: CDR1 LGHDT, CDR2 YNNKEL (reference sequence). CDR3 size: 15 residues. J was trimmed by 7 bases and V by 0 bases; bases with no gene match: 9. The CDR3 DNA reads as TGTGCCAGCAGCCAAGAACAGGGGTCCTCTACTGAGCAGTACTTC. This sequence encodes CASSQEQGSSTEQYF.

This clonotype occurred many times. The rearrangement uses TRBV6-1 and TRBJ1-1, with 7 bases fitting TRBD1. After removal of 6 bases from V and 4 bases from J, the junction contained 8 bases not matched to a gene. The CDR3 is 14 amino acids. CDR1 MNHNS and CDR2 SASEGT come from the germline V gene. CDR3 coding DNA: TGTGCCAGCAGCCGGACAGGTGAGACCACTGAAGCTTTCTTT. Its translation is CASSRTGETTEAFF.

This clonotype was seen a few times. This chain joins TRBV20-1 and TRBJ2-2; unclear D gene. Trimming removed 5 bases at V and 6 bases at J, with 13 bases between. The CDR3 is 13 amino acids. Germline V gives CDR1 DFQATT, CDR2 SNEGSKA (reference sequence). This chain's CDR3 is CSAEKGGPGELFF. In nucleotides, the CDR3 is TGCAGTGCTGAGAAAGGCGGTCCCGGGGAGCTGTTTTTT.

In its sample, this clonotype was seen many times. The chain is built from TRBV20-1 and TRBJ2-5; perhaps TRBD2 as D (6 bases). CDR1 is DFQATT and CDR2 is SNEGSKA in the germline V gene (reference sequence). CDR3 length: 14 amino acids. Trimming shortened V by 3 bases and J by 2 bases, and 13 bases separated the two germline ends. The CDR3: CSASGGGGQETQYF. The CDR3 DNA sequence: TGCAGTGCTAGTGGTGGTGGAGGGCAAGAGACCCAGTACTTC.

This clonotype was detected many times. Germline is not matched at one junction end, which may reflect a read error. Here the CDR3 DNA reads TGTGCCAGCAGTTCCGGGACAGGGGGTTATAGTTCACCCCTCCACTTT. Its protein is CASSSGTGGYSSPLHF. The chain links TRBV27 to TRBJ1-6; 11 positions match TRBD1. This CDR3 spans 16 amino acids. Germline V gene data show CDR1 as MNHEY and CDR2 as SMNVEV (reference sequence).